This TCR beta chain derives from a study of T cells in localized non-small cell lung cancer. General observations from the study: A denser population of T cells in blood accompanied longer overall survival. Uninvolved nearby lung showed the greatest T cell clonality, exceeding that found in tumor.

The CDR3 runs 12 residues. V was cut by 1 base and J by 3 bases, with 5 bases left in between. Germline loops: CDR1 SGHRS, CDR2 YFSETQ. The protocol was immunoSEQ multiplex PCR, while the TCRdb copy is restricted to in-frame clones and leaves out a portion. The sample has more than 15,000 clones, about nine tenths seen once; the top ten hold under 35%. In this sample, this clone turned up once. The antigen is not known. The V and J genes are TRBV5-1 and TRBJ2-7; D is uncertain. This sequence was found in a female donor over 55 with stage III squamous cell lung carcinoma. This sample comprised peripheral blood, obtained before any cancer treatment. The CDR3, as DNA: TGCGCCAGCAGCTTGTCTATCTACGAGCAGTACTTC. Protein sequence: CASSLSIYEQYF.